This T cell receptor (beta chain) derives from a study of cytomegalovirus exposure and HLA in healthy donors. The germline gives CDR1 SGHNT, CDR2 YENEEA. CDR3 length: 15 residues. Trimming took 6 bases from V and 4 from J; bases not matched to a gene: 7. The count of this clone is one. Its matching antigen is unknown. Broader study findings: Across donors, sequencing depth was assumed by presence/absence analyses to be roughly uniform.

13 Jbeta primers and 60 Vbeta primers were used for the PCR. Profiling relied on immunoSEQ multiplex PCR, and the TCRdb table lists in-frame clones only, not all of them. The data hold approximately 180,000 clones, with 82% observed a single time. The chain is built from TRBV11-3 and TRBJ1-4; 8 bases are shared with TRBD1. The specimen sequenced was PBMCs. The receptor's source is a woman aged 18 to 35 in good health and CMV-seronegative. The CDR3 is CASRSGQEYNEKLFF. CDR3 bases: TGTGCCAGCAGGTCGGGACAGGAATATAATGAAAAACTGTTTTTT.